This T cell receptor beta chain comes out of a study of shared clonotypes between healthy human individuals (TCRdb year 2020). About the full investigation: Two women and three men aged 18 to 49 years were included in the cohort. Each donor's leukapheresis produced roughly between about 0.9 and 9.5 billion PBMCs. To estimate repertoire size and how much clonotype sharing occurs between individuals, the study deeply sequenced the blood TCR repertoires of five healthy adults. Per donor, three plates each were used for CD4 naive and CD4 memory, two for CD8 naive, and one for CD8 memory. Different laboratories and diverse techniques were used to prepare libraries and sequence TCR repertoires, to increase sequencing depth and limit assay-specific biases. Results and caveats for the whole study, not just this receptor: Because the study included a small number of donors, the genetic and exposure-history diversity represented was limited. Pairwise subsampling indicated that sequencing depth was expected to affect the degree of clonotype sharing among donors. Only blood was sampled, and tissue TCR repertoires likely differ from those in blood. Incomplete sequencing was indicated by rarefaction of sorted-subset datasets, despite the large sequencing depth. Estimated clonotype richness was generally larger for naive than for memory subsets. Higher generation probabilities were observed for clonotypes shared by all four sorted-subset donors than for non-shared clonotypes. Across four donors, roughly 5% of naive CD4, approximately 3.6% of naive CD8, approximately 2.5% of memory CD4, and roughly 0.4% of memory CD8 clonotypes were shared.

The CDR3, from cysteine to phenylalanine, totals 16 residues. The retained sequence is limited to the CDR3, 48 bases, with the frame set at the first base. V trim: 4 bases; J trim: 3 bases; unmatched bases: 9. According to the germline V gene, CDR1 reads SGDLS and CDR2 reads YYNGEE. Donors were healthy HIV-negative adults with no recently reported acute infections or vaccinations. Every donor was a Caucasian adult living in Nashville, Tennessee, USA. CD4+ T cells were enriched through magnetic negative selection, after which naive cells were positively selected on CD45RA and the remaining negative fraction served as the memory subset. After blood collection by leukapheresis, PBMCs were isolated using Ficoll-Histopaque density gradient centrifugation and then cryopreserved in the vapor phase of liquid nitrogen. Analytical flow cytometry was used to check the purity and quantity of every magnetically sorted T cell population. Genomic DNA was isolated from every sorted fraction and measured by UV absorbance on a Nanodrop 2000c.

Using the deep immunoSEQ assay, multiplex PCR amplified TCR CDR3 regions from genomic DNA. For each cell subset, the extracted genomic DNA was distributed evenly across all wells of several immunoSEQ 96-well plates, and each plate served as one replicate. Each replicate PCR for sorted subsets received approximately 200 ng genomic DNA, equal to 28,000 or so T cell genomes. Purified libraries were quantified with a Qubit 3.0 fluorometer, sized on a Bioanalyzer 2100, and re-quantified with the KAPA Library Quantification kit. Every immunoSEQ 96-well plate was sequenced on a separate single-read 150-cycle Illumina NextSeq 550 flow cell. In the original analysis: Because the immunoSEQ output included only junctional sequences and no quality scores, the filtering could not be the same as the filtering used for full-length reads. To assign V/J genes and CDR3, sequences were annotated against IMGT germline references using PyIR, a Python wrapper for IgBLAST v1.9. Reads were removed for weak V/J assignments (E-value above 1e-6), missing CDR3, stop codons, out-of-frame junctions, or ambiguous translated residues. A V3J clonotype was defined by an identical inferred V gene, J gene, and CDR3 amino acid sequence. To compute the percentage overlap between repertoires, the number of shared unique clonotypes was divided by the size of the smaller repertoire. Repertoire richness was assessed with RTK rarefaction, the Chao1 estimator, and Recon v2.1 estimates of unobserved clonotypes. Generation probabilities were computed with OLGA for all TCRbeta clonotypes obtained by the gDNA method from a few donors. TCRdb's version of the immuneACCESS table is confined to in-frame rearrangements and falls short of the full clone set. An unresolved V gene accounts for under half of the shortfall where checked; the remainder is of unknown origin. The D gene and trimming were derived from the DNA, and the V and J assignments and clone size from that table. This sample gives roughly 2 million clones in total; more than 90% of them show up just once. The top ten constitute around 0.13% of the sample.

Of note for this clone: Its antigen remains unidentified. Per-nucleotide qualities are absent, and no much larger clonotype sits a single base away.

The clonotype originates from a young man in good health. The chain is assembled from TRBV9 and TRBJ2-5; TRBD1 aligns with 10 central bases. Sample: naive CD4+ T cells sorted from blood. The sample's cell subset or site label, in plain terms: CD45RA+ positively selected. CDR3 region: CASSPYPTGGEETQYF. The DNA reads TGTGCCAGCAGCCCCTACCCGACAGGGGGCGAAGAGACCCAGTACTTC.